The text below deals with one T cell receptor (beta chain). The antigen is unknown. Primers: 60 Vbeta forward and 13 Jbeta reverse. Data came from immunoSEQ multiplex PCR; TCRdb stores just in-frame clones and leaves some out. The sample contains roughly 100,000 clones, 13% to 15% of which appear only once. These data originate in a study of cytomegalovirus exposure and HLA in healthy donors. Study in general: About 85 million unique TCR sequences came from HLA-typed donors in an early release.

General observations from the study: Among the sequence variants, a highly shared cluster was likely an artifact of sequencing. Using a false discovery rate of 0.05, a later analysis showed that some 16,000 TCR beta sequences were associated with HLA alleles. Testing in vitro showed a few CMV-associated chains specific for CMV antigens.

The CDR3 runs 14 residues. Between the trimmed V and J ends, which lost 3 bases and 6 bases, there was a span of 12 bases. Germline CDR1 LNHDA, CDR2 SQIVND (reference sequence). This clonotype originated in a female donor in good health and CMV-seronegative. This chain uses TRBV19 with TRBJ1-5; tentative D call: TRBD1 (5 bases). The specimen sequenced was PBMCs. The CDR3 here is CASSMEQGTQPQHF. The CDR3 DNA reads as TGTGCCAGTAGTATGGAGCAGGGTACTCAGCCCCAGCATTTT. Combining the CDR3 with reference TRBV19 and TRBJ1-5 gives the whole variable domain DGGITQSPKYLFRKEGQNVTLSCEQNLNHDAMYWYRQDPGQGLRLIYYSQIVNDFQKGDIAEGYSVSREKKESFPLTVTSAQKNPTAFYLCASSMEQGTQPQHFGDGTRLSIL.